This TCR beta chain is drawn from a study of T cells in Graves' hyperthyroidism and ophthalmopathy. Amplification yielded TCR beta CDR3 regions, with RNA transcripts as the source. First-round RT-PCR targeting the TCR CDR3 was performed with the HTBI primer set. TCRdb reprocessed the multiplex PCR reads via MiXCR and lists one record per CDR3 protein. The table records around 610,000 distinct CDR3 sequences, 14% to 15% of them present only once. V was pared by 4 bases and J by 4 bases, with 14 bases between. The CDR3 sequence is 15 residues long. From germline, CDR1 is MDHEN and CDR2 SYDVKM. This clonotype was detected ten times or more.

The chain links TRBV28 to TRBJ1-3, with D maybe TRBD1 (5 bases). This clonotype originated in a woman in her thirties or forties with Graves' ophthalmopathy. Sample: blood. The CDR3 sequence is CASSWGNLSGNTIYF. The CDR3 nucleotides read TGTGCCAGCAGTTGGGGGAATTTGTCAGGAAACACCATATATTTT. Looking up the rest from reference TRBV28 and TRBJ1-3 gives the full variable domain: DVKVTQSSRYLVKRTGEKVFLECVQDMDHENMFWYRQDPGLGLRLIYFSYDVKMKEKGDIPEGYSVSREKKERFSLILESASTNQTSMYLCASSWGNLSGNTIYFGEGSWLTVV.